Below are 15 T cell receptor beta chains sequenced from a single sample in a study of CD8+ T cells in alopecia areata. Regarding treatment: oral pan-JAK inhibitor, 5-10 mg twice daily. Extracted RNA was reverse transcribed, and the resulting cDNA served as sequencing template. Generated by immunoSEQ multiplex PCR, the TCRdb table keeps only in-frame clones and is missing some. Of 75,000 to 100,000 clones in the sample, more than 65% were seen once. Sequencing was performed on CD8+ T cells sorted from blood, taken around week 44, from a patient treated with tofacitinib. Every receptor here comes from a human donor with alopecia areata.

This chain connects TRBV7-8 to TRBJ2-5, with TRBD1 identical over 10 bases. CDR3 length: 14 amino acids. V was pared by 5 bases and J by 6 bases, with 6 bases of the junction left unmatched. Germline CDR1 is SGHVS and CDR2 is FQNEAQ. CDR3 coding DNA: TGTGCCAGCAGCCTGACAGGGGGCGCGAAGACCCAGTACTTC. Translating gives CASSLTGGAKTQYF. Combining the CDR3 with reference TRBV7-8 and TRBJ2-5 gives the whole variable domain GAGVSQSPRYKVAKRGQDVALRCDPISGHVSLFWYQQALGQGPEFLTYFQNEAQLDKSGLPSDRFFAERPEGSVSTLKIQRTQQEDSAVYLCASSLTGGAKTQYFGPGTRLLVL.

This chain links TRBV6-4 with TRBJ1-1; D unresolved. The CDR3 contains 12 residues. The V gene's germline CDR1 is MRHNA and CDR2 SNTAGT. V was pared by 2 bases and J by 4 bases, with 5 bases between. This CDR3 reads CASSDPITEAFF. The CDR3 DNA follows: TGTGCCAGCAGTGACCCCATCACTGAAGCTTTCTTT.

The gene calls are TRBV4-1 and TRBJ2-3; a possible D gene is TRBD2 (5 bases). The germline V gene encodes CDR1 MGHRA and CDR2 YSYEKL. This CDR3 is 14 amino acids long. V lost 0 bases, J lost 6 bases, and 10 bases lay in between. The CDR3: CASSQDKGADTQYF. CDR3 bases: TGCGCCAGCAGCCAAGATAAGGGAGCGGATACGCAGTATTTT.

The chain combines TRBV2 with TRBJ2-7; 9 bases are a match to TRBD2. Germline V gives CDR1 SNHLY, CDR2 FYNNEI. CDR3 length equals 14 residues. With 6 bases clipped from V and 0 bases from J, the junction kept 3 bases outside the gene matches. CDR3 nucleotides: TGTGCCAGCAGCCCTAGCGGGGCCTCCTACGAGCAGTACTTC. Its translation: CASSPSGASYEQYF. Filled out from reference TRBV2 and TRBJ2-7, the complete variable domain reads EPEVTQTPSHQVTQMGQEVILRCVPISNHLYFYWYRQILGQKVEFLVSFYNNEISEKSEIFDDQFSVERPDGSNFTLKIRSTKLEDSAMYFCASSPSGASYEQYFGPGTRLTVT.

The chain uses TRBV11-2 and TRBJ1-1; unclear D gene. Trimming shortened V by 2 bases and J by 0 bases, and 7 bases separated the two germline ends. The CDR3 extends over 14 amino acids. The germline gives CDR1 SGHAT, CDR2 FQNNGV. CDR3 bases: TGTGCCAGCAGCTTACAGCAGATGAACACTGAAGCTTTCTTT. This codes for CASSLQQMNTEAFF.

Only a few counts were recorded for this clone. This chain uses TRBV27 with TRBJ1-2; no firm D call. CDR3 length equals 14 residues. From germline, CDR1 is MNHEY and CDR2 SMNVEV (reference sequence). The ends were cut back, 5 bases at V and 5 bases at J, with 15 bases in the middle. The DNA for the CDR3 is TGTGCCAGCAGTACCGGTTCGGACCAATATGGCTACACCTTC. Its protein product is CASSTGSDQYGYTF.

This chain links TRBV13 with TRBJ2-4, with no clear D. V lost 7 bases, J lost 5 bases, and 12 bases lay in between. The CDR3 extends over 13 amino acids. Germline CDR1 and CDR2: PRHDT and FYEKMQ (reference sequence). CDR3 in DNA: TGTGCCAGCACCTCCACGTACGAAAACATTCAGTACTTC. Protein product: CASTSTYENIQYF.

This chain joins TRBV5-1 and TRBJ2-1; the match to TRBD2 covers 13 bases. The CDR3 is 15 residues long. CDR1 is SGHRS and CDR2 is YFSETQ in the germline V gene. The trim removed 3 bases at V and 9 bases at J, leaving 6 bases unmatched. The CDR3 DNA reads TGCGCCAGCAGCTACGAGACTAGCGGGGGGAGTGAGCAGTTCTTC. Translation: CASSYETSGGSEQFF.

The rearrangement uses TRBV6-5 and TRBJ2-3; D may be TRBD1 or TRBD2 (5 bases each). Trimming stripped 6 bases from V and 0 bases from J, with 10 bases between. Germline values: CDR1 MNHEY, CDR2 SVGAGI. CDR3 length equals 14 residues. DNA for the CDR3: TGTGCCAGCAGCAGGGACCCTAGCACAGATACGCAGTATTTT. Translating gives CASSRDPSTDTQYF.

The J gene is TRBJ2-7, the V gene TRBV4-3; D is perhaps TRBD2 (5 bases). The CDR3 loop spans 16 amino acids. Trimming pared 0 bases from V and 2 bases from J, leaving 14 bases between. The germline CDR1 and CDR2 sequences are LGHNA and YSLEER. The CDR3 DNA is TGCGCCAGCAGCCAAGAATGGGGAGAGACTCCCTACGAGCAGTACTTC. Residues: CASSQEWGETPYEQYF.

As to this clone: The junction differs from germline at one of its ends, possibly a read error. The rearrangement uses TRBV29-1 and TRBJ2-7; D gene ambiguous. Germline-derived CDR1 and CDR2 are SQVTM and ANQGSEA. The CDR3 runs to 12 residues. This chain's CDR3 is CSVEAPSYKQYF. CDR3 bases: TGCAGCGTTGAAGCTCCCAGCTACAAGCAGTACTTC.

The chain has TRBV5-1 and TRBJ1-1, with a possible D match to TRBD1 (6 bases). V lost 0 bases, J lost 6 bases, and 12 bases lay in between. Per germline, CDR1 SGHRS and CDR2 YFSETQ. The CDR3 is 14 residues long. The CDR3 reads CASSLEPGQPEAFF. The CDR3 DNA reads as TGCGCCAGCAGCTTGGAGCCTGGACAGCCTGAAGCTTTCTTT.

V is TRBV19 and J is TRBJ1-1; D may be TRBD1 (5 bases). This CDR3 has 16 amino acids. In germline, CDR1 is LNHDA, CDR2 SQIVND (reference sequence). V was clipped by 10 bases and J by 2 bases, with 23 bases between them. CDR3 sequence reads: CATKAYRDHQNTEAFF. The CDR3, as DNA: TGTGCCACTAAAGCTTACCGGGACCATCAAAACACTGAAGCTTTCTTT.

V gene TRBV27 combines with J gene TRBJ1-1; D gene ambiguous. The V gene lost 6 bases and the J gene lost 5 bases, with 13 bases spanning the gap. Germline CDR1 reads MNHEY; CDR2 reads SMNVEV (reference sequence). The CDR3 extends over 13 amino acids. The CDR3 region has the DNA TGTGCCAGCAGCCCTAGGGATGGGACTGAAGCTTTCTTT. This translates into CASSPRDGTEAFF.

The chain employs TRBV5-6 and TRBJ1-6, with TRBD1 matching 11 bases. This CDR3 has 14 amino acids. With V trimmed by 4 bases and J by 9 bases, 3 bases remained unmatched. Looked up from germline, CDR1 is SGHDT and CDR2 is YYEEEE. The CDR3, as DNA: TGTGCCAGCAGCCCCGGGACAGGGGGTTCACCCCTCCACTTT. This sequence encodes CASSPGTGGSPLHF.